One and the same sample provided the 7 T cell receptor beta chains below, sequenced in a study of CXCR3-negative and CXCR3-positive naive CD8 T cells. Study-level results: When CXCR3-positive naive cells were set against CXCR3-negative naive cells, the former had more hydrophobic TRB CDR3s.

UMI labels and 5' RACE were used to prepare the TRB cDNA libraries. TCRdb reprocessed the 5' RACE reads and reports one entry per CDR3 protein, with no DNA. The sample features 100,000 to 150,000 distinct CDR3 sequences, with roughly 0.62% in its top ten. Their cognate antigens are unknown. Material for sequencing was naive CXCR3+ CD8+ T cells from blood. Subset specified: CD45RO-CCR7+CD27+CD95- naive CD8+ T cells expressing CXCR3 (TNR3+). These receptors all stem from a human donor in good health. Some clones in this sample may be carry-over from other donors' samples.

V usage is TRBV5-5 and J usage is TRBJ2-7; TCRdb gives TRBD1 as the D gene, but with no DNA this cannot be confirmed. The CDR3 consists of 15 residues. Germline V lookup: CDR1 SGHKS, CDR2 YYEKEE (reference sequence). This chain's CDR3 is CASSLDFTGGHEQYF.

The V gene is TRBV7-3, the J gene TRBJ2-7. Germline V gene data show CDR1 as SGHTA and CDR2 as FQGTGA. There are 14 residues in the CDR3. This CDR3 is CASSTPIQSYEQYF.

V usage is TRBV20-1 and J usage is TRBJ1-2; TCRdb's D call, TRBD1, is unchecked because there is no DNA. Germline V gives CDR1 DFQATT, CDR2 SNEGSKA (reference sequence). CDR3 size: 13 residues. CDR3 amino acids: CSARTGADYGYTF.

The CDR3 loop reads CSAPRLAGAYNEQFF. This chain joins TRBV20-1 and TRBJ2-1; the TCRdb D gene call, TRBD2, has no DNA to confirm it. This CDR3 has 15 residues. Per the germline V gene, CDR1 is DFQATT and CDR2 is SNEGSKA (reference sequence).

The V gene is TRBV2, the J gene TRBJ2-2; the D call from TCRdb, TRBD1, cannot be confirmed without DNA. The CDR3 is 17 amino acids. Germline V lookup: CDR1 SNHLY, CDR2 FYNNEI. CDR3 region: CASSETIAQVNTGELFF.

The chain recombines TRBV4-1 with TRBJ2-1; the TCRdb D gene call, TRBD2, has no DNA to confirm it. CDR3 size: 15 residues. Looked up from germline, CDR1 is MGHRA and CDR2 is YSYEKL. The CDR3 loop is CASSQVLAGRDEQFF.

This CDR3 is CSARVPSYNEQFF. The rearrangement links TRBV20-1 to TRBJ2-1. This CDR3 is 13 amino acids long. Germline values: CDR1 DFQATT, CDR2 SNEGSKA (reference sequence).